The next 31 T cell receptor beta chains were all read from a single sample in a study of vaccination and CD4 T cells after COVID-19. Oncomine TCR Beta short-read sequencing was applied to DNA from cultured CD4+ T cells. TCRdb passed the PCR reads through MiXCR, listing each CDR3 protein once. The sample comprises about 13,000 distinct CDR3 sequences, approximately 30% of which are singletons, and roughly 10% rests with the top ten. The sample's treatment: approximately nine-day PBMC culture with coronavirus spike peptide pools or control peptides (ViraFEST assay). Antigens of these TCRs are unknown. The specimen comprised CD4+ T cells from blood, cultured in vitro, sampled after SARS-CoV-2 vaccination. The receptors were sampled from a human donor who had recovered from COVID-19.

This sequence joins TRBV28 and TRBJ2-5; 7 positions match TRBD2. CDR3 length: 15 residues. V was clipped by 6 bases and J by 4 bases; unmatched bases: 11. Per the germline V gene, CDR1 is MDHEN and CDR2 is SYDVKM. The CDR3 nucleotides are TGTGCCAGCAGACCCTTCGGGCGGGAGCTAGAGACCCAGTACTTC. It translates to CASRPFGRELETQYF.

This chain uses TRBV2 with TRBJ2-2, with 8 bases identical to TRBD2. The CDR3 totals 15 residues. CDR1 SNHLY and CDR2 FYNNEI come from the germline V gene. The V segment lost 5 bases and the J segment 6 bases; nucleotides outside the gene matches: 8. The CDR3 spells CASSPGLAGAGELFF. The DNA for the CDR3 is TGTGCCAGCAGTCCTGGACTAGCCGGGGCCGGGGAGCTGTTTTTT.

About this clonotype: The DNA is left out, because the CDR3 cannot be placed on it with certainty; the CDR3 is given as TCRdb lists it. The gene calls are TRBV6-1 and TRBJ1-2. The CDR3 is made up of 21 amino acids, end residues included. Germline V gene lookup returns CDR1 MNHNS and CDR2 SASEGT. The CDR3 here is CASTRGGAGANVLTFGAGYTF.

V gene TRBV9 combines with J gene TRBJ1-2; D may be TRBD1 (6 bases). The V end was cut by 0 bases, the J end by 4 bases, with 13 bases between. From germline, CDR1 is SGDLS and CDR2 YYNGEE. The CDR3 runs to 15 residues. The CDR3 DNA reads TGTGCCAGCAGCGTAGGCCCTACAGGGACCTATGGCTACACCTTC. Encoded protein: CASSVGPTGTYGYTF.

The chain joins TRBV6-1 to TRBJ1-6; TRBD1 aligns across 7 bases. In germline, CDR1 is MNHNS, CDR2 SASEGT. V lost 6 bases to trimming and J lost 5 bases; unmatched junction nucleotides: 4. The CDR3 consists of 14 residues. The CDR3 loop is CASRTGVNNSPLHF. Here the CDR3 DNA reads TGTGCCAGCAGAACAGGGGTGAATAATTCACCCCTCCACTTT.

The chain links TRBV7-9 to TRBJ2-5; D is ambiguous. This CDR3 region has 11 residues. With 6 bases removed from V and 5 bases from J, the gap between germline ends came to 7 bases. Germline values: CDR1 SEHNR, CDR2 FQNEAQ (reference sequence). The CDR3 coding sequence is TGTGCCAGCAGTCAAGGGGAGACCCAGTACTTC. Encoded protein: CASSQGETQYF.

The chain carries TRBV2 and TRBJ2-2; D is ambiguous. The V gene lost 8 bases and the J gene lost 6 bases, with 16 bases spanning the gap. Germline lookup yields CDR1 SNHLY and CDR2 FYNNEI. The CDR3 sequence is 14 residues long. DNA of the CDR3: TGTGCCAGCGGCCCCAGACAAGGAGCCGGGGAGCTGTTTTTT. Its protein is CASGPRQGAGELFF.

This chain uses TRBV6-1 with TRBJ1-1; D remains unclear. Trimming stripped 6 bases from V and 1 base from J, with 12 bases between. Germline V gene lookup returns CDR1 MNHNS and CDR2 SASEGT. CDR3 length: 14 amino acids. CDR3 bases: TGTGCCAGCAGCCACTCCGATAGGAACACTGAAGCTTTCTTT. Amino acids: CASSHSDRNTEAFF.

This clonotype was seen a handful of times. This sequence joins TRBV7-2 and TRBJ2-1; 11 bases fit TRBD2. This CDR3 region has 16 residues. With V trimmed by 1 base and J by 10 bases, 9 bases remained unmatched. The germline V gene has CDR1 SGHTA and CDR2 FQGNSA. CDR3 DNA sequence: TGTGCCAGCAGCTTAGGCCCTAGCGGGAGGTCAAAGGAGCAGTTCTTC. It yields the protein CASSLGPSGRSKEQFF.

CDR3 amino acids: CASSLSDISYEQYF. CDR3 sequence (DNA): TGCGCCAGCAGCTTGTCCGACATATCCTACGAGCAGTACTTC. The V and J genes are TRBV5-1 and TRBJ2-7; no firm D call. There are 14 residues in the CDR3. Trimming took off 1 base at V and 1 base at J, with 9 bases between the two ends. Germline-derived CDR1 and CDR2 are SGHRS and YFSETQ.

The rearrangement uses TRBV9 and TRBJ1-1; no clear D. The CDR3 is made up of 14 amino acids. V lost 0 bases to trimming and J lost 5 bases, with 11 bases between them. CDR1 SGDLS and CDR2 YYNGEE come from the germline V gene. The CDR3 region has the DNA TGTGCCAGCAGCGTAGATGGGTCGCTAACTGAAGCTTTCTTT. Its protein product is CASSVDGSLTEAFF.

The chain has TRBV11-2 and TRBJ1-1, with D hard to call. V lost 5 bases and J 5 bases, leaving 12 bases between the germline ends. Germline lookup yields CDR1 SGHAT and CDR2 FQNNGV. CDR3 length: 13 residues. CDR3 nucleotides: TGTGCCAGCAGCAACACGAGAGGGACTGAAGCTTTCTTT. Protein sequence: CASSNTRGTEAFF.

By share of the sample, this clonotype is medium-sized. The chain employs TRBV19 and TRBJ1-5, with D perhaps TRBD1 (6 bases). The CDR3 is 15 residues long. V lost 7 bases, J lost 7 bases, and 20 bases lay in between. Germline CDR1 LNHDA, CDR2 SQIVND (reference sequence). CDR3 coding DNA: TGTGCCAGTAACCCAAGTGGGGGGGGCAGGCAGCCCCAGCATTTT. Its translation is CASNPSGGGRQPQHF.

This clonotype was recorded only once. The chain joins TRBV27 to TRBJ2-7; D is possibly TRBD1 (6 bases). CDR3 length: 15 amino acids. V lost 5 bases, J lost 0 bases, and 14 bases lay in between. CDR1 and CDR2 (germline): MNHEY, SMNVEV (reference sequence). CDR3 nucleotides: TGTGCCAGCAGTATAAACCGGGACACCTCCTACGAGCAGTACTTC. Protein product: CASSINRDTSYEQYF.

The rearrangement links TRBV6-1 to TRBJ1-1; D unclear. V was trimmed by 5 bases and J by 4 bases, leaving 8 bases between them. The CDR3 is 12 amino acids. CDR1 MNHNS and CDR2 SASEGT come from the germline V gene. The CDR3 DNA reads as TGTGCCAGCAGTCCAGATGTCACTGAAGCTTTCTTT. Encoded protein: CASSPDVTEAFF.

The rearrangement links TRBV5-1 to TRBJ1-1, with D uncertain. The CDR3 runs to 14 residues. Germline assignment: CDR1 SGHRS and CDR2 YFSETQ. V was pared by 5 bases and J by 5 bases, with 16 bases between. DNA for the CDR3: TGCGCCAGCAGGAGTACCGGGCCGAAGACTGAAGCTTTCTTT. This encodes CASRSTGPKTEAFF.

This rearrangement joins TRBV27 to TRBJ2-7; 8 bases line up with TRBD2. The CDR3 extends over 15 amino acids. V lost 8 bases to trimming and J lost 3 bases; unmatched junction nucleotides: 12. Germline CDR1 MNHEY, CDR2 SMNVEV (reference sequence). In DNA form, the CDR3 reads TGTGCCAGCGCTCCCCCCGCAGCGGGAGTCTACGAGCAGTACTTC. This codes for CASAPPAAGVYEQYF.

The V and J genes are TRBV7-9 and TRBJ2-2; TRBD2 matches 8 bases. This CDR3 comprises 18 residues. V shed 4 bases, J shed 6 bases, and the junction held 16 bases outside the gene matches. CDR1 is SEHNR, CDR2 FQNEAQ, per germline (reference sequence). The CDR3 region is CASSSNTFFSGISGELFF. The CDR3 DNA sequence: TGTGCCAGCAGCTCGAACACCTTCTTTAGCGGGATTTCCGGGGAGCTGTTTTTT.

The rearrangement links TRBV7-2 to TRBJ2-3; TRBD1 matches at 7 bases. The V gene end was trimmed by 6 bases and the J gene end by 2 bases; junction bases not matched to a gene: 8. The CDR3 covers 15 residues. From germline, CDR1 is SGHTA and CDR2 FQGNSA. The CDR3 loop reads CASSFTGATTDTQYF. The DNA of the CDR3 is TGTGCCAGCAGTTTTACAGGGGCAACCACAGATACGCAGTATTTT. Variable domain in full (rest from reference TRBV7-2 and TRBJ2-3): GAGVSQSPSNKVTEKGKDVELRCDPISGHTALYWYRQSLGQGLEFLIYFQGNSAPDKSGLPSDRFSAERTGGSVSTLTIQRTQQEDSAVYLCASSFTGATTDTQYFGPGTRLTVL.

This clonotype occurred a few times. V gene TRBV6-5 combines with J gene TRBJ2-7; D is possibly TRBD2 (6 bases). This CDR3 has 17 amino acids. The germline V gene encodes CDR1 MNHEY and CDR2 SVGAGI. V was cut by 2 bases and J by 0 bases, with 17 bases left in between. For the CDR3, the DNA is TGTGCCAGCAGTTACCGGGCCGGGACTGGCACCTCCTACGAGCAGTACTTC. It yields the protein CASSYRAGTGTSYEQYF.

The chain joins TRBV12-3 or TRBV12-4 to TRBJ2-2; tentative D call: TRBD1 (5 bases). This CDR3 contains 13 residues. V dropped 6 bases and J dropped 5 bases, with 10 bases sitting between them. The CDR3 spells CASRTAGTGELFF. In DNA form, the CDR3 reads TGTGCCAGCAGGACAGCAGGGACCGGGGAGCTGTTTTTT.

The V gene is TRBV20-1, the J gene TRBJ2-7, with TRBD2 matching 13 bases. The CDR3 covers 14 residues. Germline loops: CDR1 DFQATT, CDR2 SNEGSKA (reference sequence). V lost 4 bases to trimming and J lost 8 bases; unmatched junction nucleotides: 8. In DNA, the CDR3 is TGCAGTGCTAAGACCTGGACTAGCGGGAGCCAGCAGTACTTC. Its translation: CSAKTWTSGSQQYF.

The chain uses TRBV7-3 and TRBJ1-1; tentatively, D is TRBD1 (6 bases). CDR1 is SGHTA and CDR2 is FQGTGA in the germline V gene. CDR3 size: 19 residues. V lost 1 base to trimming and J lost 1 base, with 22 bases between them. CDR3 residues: CASSLSPGGTQIGNTEAFF. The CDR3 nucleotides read TGTGCCAGCAGCTTAAGTCCGGGGGGGACACAGATCGGGAACACTGAAGCTTTCTTT. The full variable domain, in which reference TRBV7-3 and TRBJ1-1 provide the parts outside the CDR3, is GAGVSQTPSNKVTEKGKYVELRCDPISGHTALYWYRQSLGQGPEFLIYFQGTGAADDSGLPNDRFFAVRPEGSVSTLKIQRTERGDSAVYLCASSLSPGGTQIGNTEAFFGQGTRLTVV.

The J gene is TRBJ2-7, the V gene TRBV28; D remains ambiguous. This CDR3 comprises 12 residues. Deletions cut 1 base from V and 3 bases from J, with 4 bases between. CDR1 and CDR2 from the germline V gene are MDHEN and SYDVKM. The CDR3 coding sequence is TGTGCCAGCAGTTTATTCAGCTACGAGCAGTACTTC. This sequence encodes CASSLFSYEQYF.

Here the CDR3 reads CASREAGVAFF. The CDR3, as DNA: TGTGCCAGCAGGGAGGCGGGGGTAGCTTTCTTT. This chain joins TRBV2 and TRBJ1-1; D may be TRBD1 (5 bases). Looked up from germline, CDR1 is SNHLY and CDR2 is FYNNEI. Trimming cost V 6 bases and J 10 bases, with 12 bases left between them. The CDR3 is made up of 11 amino acids.

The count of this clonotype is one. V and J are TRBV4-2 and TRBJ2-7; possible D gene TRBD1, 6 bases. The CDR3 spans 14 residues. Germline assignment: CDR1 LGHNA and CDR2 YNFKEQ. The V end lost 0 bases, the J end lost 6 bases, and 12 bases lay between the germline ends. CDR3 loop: CASSQDAVRGEQYF. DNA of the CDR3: TGTGCCAGCAGCCAAGACGCGGTCAGGGGCGAGCAGTACTTC.

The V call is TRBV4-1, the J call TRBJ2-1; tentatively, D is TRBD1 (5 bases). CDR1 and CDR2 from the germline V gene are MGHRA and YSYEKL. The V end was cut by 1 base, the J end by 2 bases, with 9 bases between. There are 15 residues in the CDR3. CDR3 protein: CASSQGQGTYNEQFF. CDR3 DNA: TGCGCCAGCAGCCAAGGCCAGGGTACCTACAATGAGCAGTTCTTC.

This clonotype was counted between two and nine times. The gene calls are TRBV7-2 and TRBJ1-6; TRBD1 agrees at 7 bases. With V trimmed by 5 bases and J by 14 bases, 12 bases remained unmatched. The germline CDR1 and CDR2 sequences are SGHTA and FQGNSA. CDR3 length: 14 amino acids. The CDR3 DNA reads TGTGCCAGCAGCCCCTTAGGGGGCGCAACGGCCCTCCACTTT. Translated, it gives CASSPLGGATALHF. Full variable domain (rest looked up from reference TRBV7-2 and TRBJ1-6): GAGVSQSPSNKVTEKGKDVELRCDPISGHTALYWYRQSLGQGLEFLIYFQGNSAPDKSGLPSDRFSAERTGGSVSTLTIQRTQQEDSAVYLCASSPLGGATALHFGNGTRLTVT.

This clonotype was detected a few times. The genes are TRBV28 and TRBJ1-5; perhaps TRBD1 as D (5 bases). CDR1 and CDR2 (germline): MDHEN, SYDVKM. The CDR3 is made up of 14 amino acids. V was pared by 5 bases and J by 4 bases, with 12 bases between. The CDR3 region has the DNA TGTGCCAGCAGTCCCCAGGGAGAGAATCAGCCCCAGCATTTT. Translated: CASSPQGENQPQHF.

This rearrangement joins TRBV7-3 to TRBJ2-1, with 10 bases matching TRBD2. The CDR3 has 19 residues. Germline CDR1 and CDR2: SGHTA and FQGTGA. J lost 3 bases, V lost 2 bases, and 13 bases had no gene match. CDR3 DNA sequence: TGTGCCAGCAGCTTAGGGGCTAGCGGGAGCGGCGGATTCTACAATGAGCAGTTCTTC. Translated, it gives CASSLGASGSGGFYNEQFF.

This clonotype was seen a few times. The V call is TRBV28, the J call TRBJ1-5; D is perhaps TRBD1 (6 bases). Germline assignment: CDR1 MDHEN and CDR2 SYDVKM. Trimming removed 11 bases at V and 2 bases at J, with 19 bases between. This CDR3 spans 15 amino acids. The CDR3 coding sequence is TGTGCCGGAGGAACAGGGAGTAAGGGCAATCAGCCCCAGCATTTT. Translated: CAGGTGSKGNQPQHF. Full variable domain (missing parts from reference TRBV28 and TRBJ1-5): DVKVTQSSRYLVKRTGEKVFLECVQDMDHENMFWYRQDPGLGLRLIYFSYDVKMKEKGDIPEGYSVSREKKERFSLILESASTNQTSMYLCAGGTGSKGNQPQHFGDGTRLSIL.